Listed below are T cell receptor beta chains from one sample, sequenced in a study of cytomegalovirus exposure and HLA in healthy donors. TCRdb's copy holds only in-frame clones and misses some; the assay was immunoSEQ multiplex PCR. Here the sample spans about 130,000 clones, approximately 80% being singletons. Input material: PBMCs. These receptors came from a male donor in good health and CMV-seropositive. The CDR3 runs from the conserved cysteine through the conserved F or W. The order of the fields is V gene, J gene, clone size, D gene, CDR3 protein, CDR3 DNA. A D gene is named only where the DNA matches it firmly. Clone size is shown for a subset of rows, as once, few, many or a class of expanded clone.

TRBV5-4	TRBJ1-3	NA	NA	CASSWGGGSGNTIYF	TGTGCCAGCAGCTGGGGTGGAGGATCTGGAAACACCATATATTTT
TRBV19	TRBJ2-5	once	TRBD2	CASSIGGRGTQYF	TGTGCCAGTAGTATCGGAGGGAGGGGGACCCAGTACTTC
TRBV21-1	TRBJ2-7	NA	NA	CASNGLAGDPPYEQYF	TGTGCCAGCAACGGACTAGCGGGAGACCCTCCCTACGAGCAGTACTTC
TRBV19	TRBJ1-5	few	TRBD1	CASSIIRDRGHRNQPQHF	TGTGCCAGTAGTATTATCCGGGACAGGGGGCATCGCAATCAGCCCCAGCATTTT
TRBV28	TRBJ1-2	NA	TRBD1	CASSFRDRWGYGYTF	TGTGCCAGCAGTTTCCGGGACAGGTGGGGTTATGGCTACACCTTC
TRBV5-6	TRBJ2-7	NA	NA	CASSLQGIYEQYF	TGTGCCAGCAGCTTGCAGGGAATCTACGAGCAGTACTTC
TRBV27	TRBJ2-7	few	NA	CASSLDRSYSYEQYF	TGTGCCAGCAGTTTAGACAGGTCTTACTCCTACGAGCAGTACTTC
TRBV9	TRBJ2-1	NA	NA	CASSGPTYNEQFF	TGTGCCAGCAGCGGTCCCACCTACAATGAGCAGTTCTTC
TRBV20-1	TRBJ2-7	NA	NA	CSARTNYEQYF	TGCAGTGCTAGAACTAACTACGAGCAGTACTTC
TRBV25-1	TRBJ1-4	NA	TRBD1	CASRDSSTNEKLFF	TGTGCCAGCCGGGACAGCTCAACTAATGAAAAACTGTTTTTT
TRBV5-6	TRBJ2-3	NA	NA	CASTRFSDTQYF	TGTGCCAGCACCCGGTTTTCAGATACGCAGTATTTT
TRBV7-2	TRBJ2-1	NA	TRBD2	CASSNLFGLALEQFF	TGTGCCAGCAGCAACCTTTTTGGACTAGCACTTGAGCAGTTCTTC
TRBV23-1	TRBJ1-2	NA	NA	CASSQSSRERYGYTF	TGCGCCAGCAGTCAATCTTCCAGGGAACGGTATGGCTACACCTTC
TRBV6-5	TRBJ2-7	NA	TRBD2	CASSYSPASGDHEQYF	TGTGCCAGCAGTTACTCACCCGCTAGCGGGGACCACGAGCAGTACTTC
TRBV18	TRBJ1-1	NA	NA	CASSPSTGLTEAFF	TGTGCCAGCTCCCCATCCACAGGGCTCACTGAAGCTTTCTTT
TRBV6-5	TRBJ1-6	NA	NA	CASKLTVDSPLHF	TGTGCCAGCAAACTGACAGTTGATTCACCCCTCCACTTT
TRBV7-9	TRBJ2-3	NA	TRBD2	CASSFYSGTSGRKHTQYF	TGTGCCAGCAGCTTTTACTCGGGGACTAGCGGGAGGAAGCATACGCAGTATTTT
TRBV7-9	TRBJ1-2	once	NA	CSSSLVAPGVLVGYGYTF	TGTTCCAGCAGCTTAGTGGCCCCCGGGGTCCTCGTAGGCTATGGCTACACCTTC
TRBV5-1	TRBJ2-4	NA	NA	CASSLMTSTGDIQYF	TGCGCCAGCAGCTTGATGACGTCGACGGGGGACATTCAGTACTTC
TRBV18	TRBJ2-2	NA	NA	CASSPQTDNTGELFF	TGTGCCAGCTCACCGCAGACTGACAACACCGGGGAGCTGTTTTTT
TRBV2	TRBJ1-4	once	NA	CASTLRATNEKLFF	TGTGCCAGCACACTCAGGGCAACTAATGAAAAACTGTTTTTT
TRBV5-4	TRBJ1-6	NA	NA	CASSPETTSPLHF	TGTGCCAGCAGCCCCGAGACAACTTCACCCCTCCACTTT
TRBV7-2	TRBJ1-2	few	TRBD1	CASSPGLGQKGGNYGYTF	TGTGCCAGCAGCCCCGGTCTGGGACAGAAAGGTGGGAACTATGGCTACACCTTC
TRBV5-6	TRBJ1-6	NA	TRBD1	CASSFRDSDSPLHF	TGTGCCAGCAGCTTTCGGGACAGCGATTCACCCCTCCACTTT
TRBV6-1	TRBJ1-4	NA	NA	CASSEGQENEKLFF	TGTGCCAGCAGTGAAGGACAGGAAAATGAAAAACTGTTTTTT
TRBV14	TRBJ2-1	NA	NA	CASSKGRGEQFF	TGTGCCAGCAGCAAGGGGCGGGGTGAGCAGTTCTTC
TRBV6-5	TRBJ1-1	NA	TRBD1	CASSYETGEAFF	TGTGCCAGCAGTTATGAGACAGGGGAAGCTTTCTTT
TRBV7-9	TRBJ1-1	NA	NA	CASSRGQGTEAFF	TGTGCCAGCAGCCGTGGGCAGGGCACTGAAGCTTTCTTT
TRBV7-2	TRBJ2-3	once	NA	CASSISGEADTQYF	TGTGCCAGCAGCATTAGCGGAGAAGCAGATACGCAGTATTTT
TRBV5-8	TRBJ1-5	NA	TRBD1	CASIRQGQSNQPQHF	TGTGCCAGCATTAGACAGGGGCAGAGCAATCAGCCCCAGCATTTT
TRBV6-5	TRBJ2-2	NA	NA	CASSYLAGIGELFF	TGTGCCAGCAGTTACCTGGCCGGGATCGGGGAGCTGTTTTTT
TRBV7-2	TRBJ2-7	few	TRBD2	CASSLRTSGVPPYEQYF	TGTGCCAGCAGCTTGCGGACTAGCGGGGTACCTCCCTACGAGCAGTACTTC
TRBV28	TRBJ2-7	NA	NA	CASSTRGMKTYEQYF	TGTGCCAGCAGTACACGGGGGATGAAAACCTACGAGCAGTACTTC
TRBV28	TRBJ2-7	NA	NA	CATRQDLWEQYF	TGTGCCACCCGACAGGACCTATGGGAGCAGTACTTC
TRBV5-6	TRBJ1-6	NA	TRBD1	CASSLMGQGDSPLHF	TGTGCCAGCAGCTTGATGGGACAGGGGGATTCACCCCTCCACTTT
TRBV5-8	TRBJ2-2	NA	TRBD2	CASSLQLWGGTGELFF	TGTGCCAGCAGCTTGCAATTGTGGGGGGGCACCGGGGAGCTGTTTTTT
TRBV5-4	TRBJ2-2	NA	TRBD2	CASSLGLAGANTGELFF	TGTGCCAGCAGCTTGGGACTAGCGGGAGCGAACACCGGGGAGCTGTTTTTT
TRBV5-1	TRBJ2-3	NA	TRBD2	CASSSGTSGRSDTQYF	TGCGCCAGCAGCTCCGGGACTAGCGGGAGGTCAGATACGCAGTATTTT
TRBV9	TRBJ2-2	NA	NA	CASSVFTGSTGELFF	TGTGCCAGCAGCGTTTTTACAGGGAGCACCGGGGAGCTGTTTTTT
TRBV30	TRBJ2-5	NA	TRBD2	CAWSWEKRGGETQYF	TGTGCCTGGTCCTGGGAGAAGCGGGGGGGAGAGACCCAGTACTTC
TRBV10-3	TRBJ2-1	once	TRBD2	CAISESRTSGFRSSEQFF	TGTGCCATCAGTGAGTCGAGGACTAGTGGATTTCGGTCCTCAGAGCAGTTCTTC
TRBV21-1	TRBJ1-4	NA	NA	CASSKVEPHRTGGEKLFF	TGTGCCAGCAGCAAAGTTGAACCCCACAGAACAGGGGGCGAAAAACTGTTTTTT
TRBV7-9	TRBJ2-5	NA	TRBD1	CASSLGTGGETQYF	TGTGCCAGCAGCTTAGGAACAGGGGGGGAGACCCAGTACTTC
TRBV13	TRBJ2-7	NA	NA	CASSLAGQGSYEQYF	TGTGCCAGCAGCCTAGCGGGACAGGGTTCCTACGAGCAGTACTTC
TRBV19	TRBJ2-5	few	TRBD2	CASNSWGPGLANEETQYF	TGTGCCAGTAACTCCTGGGGGCCGGGACTAGCGAATGAAGAGACCCAGTACTTC
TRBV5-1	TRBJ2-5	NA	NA	CASSRAPQGLFQETQYF	TGCGCCAGCAGCCGGGCTCCTCAGGGTCTTTTCCAAGAGACCCAGTACTTC
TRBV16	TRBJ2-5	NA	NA	CASSRLLETQYF	TGTGCCAGCAGCCGGCTCTTGGAGACCCAGTACTTC
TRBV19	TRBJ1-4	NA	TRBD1	CASIDRGGRNEKLFF	TGTGCCAGTATCGACAGGGGAGGTCGAAATGAAAAACTGTTTTTT
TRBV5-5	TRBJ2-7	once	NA	CASSLAGSPGNEQYF	TGTGCCAGCAGCTTGGCCGGGAGTCCGGGTAACGAGCAGTACTTC
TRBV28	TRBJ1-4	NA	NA	CASSESGGGEKLFF	TGTGCCAGCAGCGAATCCGGGGGTGGTGAAAAACTGTTTTTT
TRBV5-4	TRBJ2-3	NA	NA	CASSPQADLDTQYF	TGTGCCAGCAGCCCCCAGGCAGATTTAGATACGCAGTATTTT
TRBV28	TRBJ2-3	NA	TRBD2	CAGGLAGPDTQYF	TGTGCCGGGGGACTAGCCGGACCAGATACGCAGTATTTT
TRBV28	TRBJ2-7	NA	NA	CASSSRQATYEQYF	TGTGCCAGCAGTAGTAGACAGGCTACCTACGAGCAGTACTTC
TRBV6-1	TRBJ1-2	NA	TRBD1	CASSDGDRIYGYTF	TGTGCCAGCAGTGATGGGGACAGGATCTATGGCTACACCTTC
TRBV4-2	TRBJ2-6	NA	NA	CASSEQGGRVGLTF	TGTGCCAGCAGCGAACAGGGGGGGAGGGTCGGCCTGACTTTC
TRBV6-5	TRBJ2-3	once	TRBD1	CASSRDSLDTQYF	TGTGCCAGCAGTCGGGACAGCCTTGATACGCAGTATTTT
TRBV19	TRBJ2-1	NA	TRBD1	CASNRRGPYNEQFF	TGTGCCAGTAACCGAAGGGGGCCCTACAATGAGCAGTTCTTC